The source of this T cell receptor (beta chain) is a study of cytomegalovirus exposure and HLA in healthy donors. Study-wide points: In vitro data verified a few CMV-associated chains as specific for CMV antigens.

In its sample, this clone was seen once. Its matching antigen is unknown. The repertoire was sequenced with immunoSEQ multiplex PCR; TCRdb's copy has only in-frame clones and lacks some. The table lists 100,000 to 150,000 clones, 80% to 90% of them singletons. The length of the CDR3 is 15 residues. V was clipped by 2 bases and J by 5 bases; unmatched bases: 6. The germline CDR1 and CDR2 sequences are MNHNY and SVGAGI (reference sequence). This rearrangement joins TRBV6-6 to TRBJ2-7; 10 positions match TRBD1. Sequenced sample: PBMCs. The receptor was derived from a man younger than 35 in good health and CMV-seropositive. The CDR3 DNA reads as TGTGCCAGCAGTTACCTCCGGGACAGGGGCCACGAGCAGTACTTC. Translation gives CASSYLRDRGHEQYF.